The T cell receptor beta chain under discussion was sequenced for a study of shared clonotypes between healthy human individuals. Replicate PCRs were loaded with approximately 300 ng DNA from unsorted PBMC, 29,000 or so T cell genomes. Profiling relied on immunoSEQ multiplex PCR, and the TCRdb table lists in-frame clones only, not all of them. The sample contains fewer than 600,000 clones, around 75% of which appear only once. The V and J ends lost 5 bases and 3 bases respectively, with 10 bases between them. Germline V lookup: CDR1 MDHEN, CDR2 SYDVKM. This CDR3 comprises 13 residues. This TCR was recovered from a woman aged 40-49 years in good health. Some clones in this sample may be carry-over from other donors' samples. The rearrangement links TRBV28 to TRBJ1-2; D unresolved. The sample taken for sequencing was PBMCs. The DNA of the CDR3 is TGTGCCAGCAGTCCCAGGAGTGACTATGGCTACACCTTC. This encodes CASSPRSDYGYTF.